The 12 T cell receptor beta chains below come from one sample, sequenced in a study of T cells in severe cutaneous drug reactions. TCR subtype-specific primers in iRepertoire multiplex PCR prepared libraries for bulk and single-cell sequencing. TCRdb reprocessed the multiplex PCR reads; each CDR3 protein has one entry and no DNA is given. The specimen's table records about 8,300 distinct CDR3 sequences. Carbamazepine had induced Stevens-Johnson syndrome or toxic epidermal necrolysis in the sequenced donors. The sequencing input was cells from a skin blister. These receptors were collected from a human donor with a severe cutaneous adverse drug reaction.

This rearrangement joins TRBV10-3 to TRBJ1-6; the TCRdb D gene call, TRBD1, has no DNA to confirm it. Germline values: CDR1 ENHRY, CDR2 SYGVKD. The CDR3 contains 14 residues. This CDR3 is CATEQGDSNSPLHF.

This chain connects TRBV5-4 to TRBJ1-2. The germline CDR1 and CDR2 sequences are SGHNT and YYREEE (reference sequence). The CDR3 spans 13 residues. The CDR3 loop reads CASSSPPVAGYTF.

The chain recombines TRBV14 with TRBJ2-1. The germline V gene has CDR1 SGHDN and CDR2 FVKESK. The CDR3 contains 13 residues. CDR3 region: CASSQVFSFEQFF.

V usage is TRBV27 and J usage is TRBJ2-7. The CDR3 has 12 amino acids. The V gene's germline CDR1 is MNHEY and CDR2 SMNVEV (reference sequence). The CDR3 sequence: CASKDLSYEQYF.

The chain couples TRBV6-2 or TRBV6-3 to TRBJ1-1. CDR3 length: 16 residues. CDR1 and CDR2 (germline): MNHEY, SVGEGT. CDR3 loop: CASSYSVLVGFTEAFF.

The chain links TRBV25-1 to TRBJ2-7; TCRdb selects TRBD2, and the lack of DNA leaves this call unchecked. Germline loops: CDR1 MGHDK, CDR2 SYGVNS. This CDR3 is built from 13 residues. The CDR3 spells CASSLAGRHEQYF.

The rearrangement joins TRBV12-3 or TRBV12-4 to TRBJ2-1. This CDR3 is 15 amino acids long. CDR3 residues: CASSYSGVVYNEQFF.

J is TRBJ2-5 and V is TRBV2. Germline assignment: CDR1 SNHLY and CDR2 FYNNEI. CDR3 length: 14 amino acids. The CDR3 reads CASSDSGLQETQYF.

This clonotype ranks as medium-sized in terms of frequency. The chain joins TRBV6-5 to TRBJ2-5; TCRdb's assignment of TRBD1 cannot be checked, as there is no DNA. The CDR3 totals 13 residues. Germline loops: CDR1 MNHEY, CDR2 SVGAGI. The CDR3 loop reads CASRRQPQETQYF.

The CDR3 loop reads CAIKDASSYNEQFF. V and J are TRBV10-3 and TRBJ2-1. The germline V gene encodes CDR1 ENHRY and CDR2 SYGVKD. CDR3 length: 14 residues.

This chain links TRBV7-8 with TRBJ2-7; with no DNA, the TCRdb D assignment of TRBD1 cannot be verified. This CDR3 is built from 13 residues. Germline CDR1 is SGHVS and CDR2 is FQNEAQ. CDR3: CASSGGLLYEQYF. Drawing the rest from reference TRBV7-8 and TRBJ2-7, the complete variable domain is GAGVSQSPRYKVAKRGQDVALRCDPISGHVSLFWYQQALGQGPEFLTYFQNEAQLDKSGLPSDRFFAERPEGSVSTLKIQRTQQEDSAVYLCASSGGLLYEQYFGPGTRLTVT.

The CDR3 here is CASSSWTRTRFYEQYF. The gene calls are TRBV28 and TRBJ2-7. Germline V CDR1 and CDR2: MDHEN, SYDVKM. This CDR3 comprises 16 residues.